The 28 T cell receptor beta chains presented below share a single source sample, sequenced in a study of regulatory T cells in long-lasting Graves disease. Assembly of TCR beta libraries relied on iRepertoire HTBI primers together with Arm-PCR of CDR3 regions. TCRdb processed the multiplex PCR reads anew with MiXCR; each CDR3 protein has one entry. Among 300,000 to 400,000 distinct CDR3 sequences listed, about 20% were seen once. Time point denoted: newly diagnosed GD, antithyroid drugs for less than 3 months. PBMC-derived RNA was used for the TCR library. Sequences were derived from peripheral blood mononuclear cells (PBMCs), sampled at new diagnosis, from a patient treated with antithyroid drugs. The receptors here all came from a female donor with Graves disease.

The table lists this clonotype with many counts. The gene calls are TRBV18 and TRBJ2-7; tentatively, D is TRBD1 (6 bases). This CDR3 contains 15 residues. Trimming took 2 bases from V and 6 from J, leaving 17 bases between them. Germline lookup yields CDR1 KGHSH and CDR2 LQKENI. DNA of the CDR3: TGTGCCAGCTCACCAACGGGCGACAGGCCCCCCGAGCAGTACTTC. It is translated as CASSPTGDRPPEQYF.

This clonotype was counted ten times or more. The J gene is TRBJ2-7, the V gene TRBV12-3 or TRBV12-4; D gene unclear. The CDR3 is 13 residues long. Trimming took 6 bases from V and 0 from J, leaving 9 bases between them. The CDR3 is CASSRSPSYEQYF. CDR3 DNA sequence: TGTGCCAGCAGCCGAAGCCCCTCCTACGAGCAGTACTTC.

This clonotype was detected ten times or more. This chain joins TRBV27 and TRBJ1-6; the match to TRBD1 covers 7 bases. The CDR3 has 16 residues. V shed 0 bases, J shed 10 bases, and the junction held 9 bases outside the gene matches. Germline V gene lookup returns CDR1 MNHEY and CDR2 SMNVEV (reference sequence). DNA for the CDR3: TGTGCCAGCAGTTTATCACCCCCGACAGGGTACTCACCCCTCCACTTT. Encoded protein: CASSLSPPTGYSPLHF.

The chain links TRBV11-2 to TRBJ2-7; TRBD1 is a possible D gene (6 bases). The CDR3 contains 13 residues. The V gene lost 5 bases and the J gene lost 5 bases, with 13 bases spanning the gap. Looked up from germline, CDR1 is SGHAT and CDR2 is FQNNGV. The CDR3 DNA reads as TGTGCCAGCAGCCCGAACAGGGATCACGAGCAGTACTTC. Protein sequence: CASSPNRDHEQYF.

About this clonotype: Just one base apart from a much larger clone, this may be a read error. The rearrangement joins TRBV7-8 to TRBJ2-5; TRBD2 is a possible D gene (5 bases). Germline V gene lookup returns CDR1 SGHVS and CDR2 FQNEAQ. This CDR3 has 13 amino acids. The CDR3 here is CASTLGAEEAQYF. The CDR3 nucleotides read TGTGCCAGCACCCTGGGAGCAGAAGAGGCCCAGTACTTC.

The table lists this clonotype with a few counts. The rearrangement joins TRBV11-2 to TRBJ2-2; no reliable D call. This CDR3 spans 11 amino acids. CDR1 and CDR2 from the germline V gene are SGHAT and FQNNGV. V was cut by 5 bases and J by 6 bases, with 4 bases left in between. Written as DNA, the CDR3 is TGTGCCAGCAGCCAAGCCGGGGAGCTGTTTTTT. It is translated as CASSQAGELFF.

This clonotype was seen more than once but under ten times. The chain uses TRBV24-1 and TRBJ2-6; possibly TRBD1 or TRBD2 for D (5 bases each). V was trimmed by 9 bases and J by 4 bases, leaving 12 bases between them. Germline loops: CDR1 KGHDR, CDR2 SFDVKD. The CDR3 contains 14 residues. The CDR3 protein is CATGVGTGANVLTF. DNA of the CDR3: TGTGCCACCGGGGTGGGGACGGGGGCCAACGTCCTGACTTTC.

This rearrangement joins TRBV5-1 to TRBJ2-1; D uncertain. V lost 2 bases and J 5 bases, leaving 14 bases between the germline ends. The CDR3 sequence is 15 residues long. Germline V gene data show CDR1 as SGHRS and CDR2 as YFSETQ. DNA of the CDR3: TGCGCCAGCAGCTTTCGGGCGCCAGAAAACAATGAGCAGTTCTTC. This gives the protein CASSFRAPENNEQFF.

Comment on this clonotype: A far larger clone lies a single base away; this is likely a read error. This rearrangement joins TRBV11-2 to TRBJ2-1; D assignment may be TRBD1 or TRBD2 (5 bases each). This CDR3 spans 15 amino acids. The V end was cut by 0 bases, the J end by 13 bases, with 19 bases between. CDR1 SGHAT and CDR2 FQNNGV come from the germline V gene. CDR3 sequence (DNA): TGTGCCAGCAGCTTAGATCCTACGAGGGGAGAGACCCAGTTCTTC. This codes for CASSLDPTRGETQFF.

This clonotype was found many times. The DNA for the CDR3 is TGTGCCAGCAGCAGACTAGCGGGCTCCTACGAGCAGTACTTC. Translation gives CASSRLAGSYEQYF. J is TRBJ2-7 and V is TRBV19, with 10 bases fitting TRBD2. From germline, CDR1 is LNHDA and CDR2 SQIVND (reference sequence). The J segment lost 0 bases and the V segment lost 9 bases, leaving 5 bases of the junction unmatched. CDR3 length: 14 residues.

The V gene is TRBV2, the J gene TRBJ2-5; tentatively, D is TRBD1 (6 bases). Germline CDR1 SNHLY, CDR2 FYNNEI. The CDR3 has 13 residues. The V end was cut by 5 bases, the J end by 5 bases, with 12 bases between. The CDR3 nucleotides read TGTGCCAGCAGTAATACAGGGTGGGAGACCCAGTACTTC. As protein: CASSNTGWETQYF.

This chain joins TRBV28 and TRBJ1-2; 9 positions agree with TRBD1. Trimming took 0 bases from V and 7 from J; bases not matched to a gene: 3. Germline-derived CDR1 and CDR2 are MDHEN and SYDVKM. The CDR3 consists of 14 residues. CDR3 DNA: TGTGCCAGCAGTTTATGGACAGGGGGAGGTGGCTACACCTTC. Protein sequence: CASSLWTGGGGYTF.

Ten or more counts support this clonotype. This rearrangement joins TRBV20-1 to TRBJ2-3, with 7 bases aligning to TRBD2. CDR1 and CDR2 (germline): DFQATT, SNEGSKA (reference sequence). With V trimmed by 0 bases and J by 1 base, 4 bases remained unmatched. This CDR3 contains 15 residues. CDR3 DNA: TGCAGTGCTAGAGATCTAGCGGCCGGCACAGATACGCAGTATTTT. Translation gives CSARDLAAGTDTQYF.

This clonotype was counted ten times or more. This chain joins TRBV9 and TRBJ1-1; 8 bases match TRBD1. V shed 3 bases and J 5 bases; nucleotides not matched to a gene: 9. Germline V gene sequence: CDR1 SGDLS, CDR2 YYNGEE. The CDR3 covers 15 residues. The CDR3 region is CASSAGGQVGTEAFF. CDR3 sequence (DNA): TGTGCCAGCAGCGCCGGGGGACAGGTTGGGACTGAAGCTTTCTTT.

Many counts were recorded for this clonotype. This chain joins TRBV2 and TRBJ2-5; 11 bases match TRBD2. This CDR3 is built from 13 residues. The germline CDR1 and CDR2 sequences are SNHLY and FYNNEI. The ends lost 7 bases at V and 4 bases at J; junction bases unmatched: 2. CDR3 nucleotide sequence: TGTGCCAGCACCGGACTAGCGGGAGAGACCCAGTACTTC. The encoded protein is CASTGLAGETQYF. Full variable domain (outside the CDR3, taken from reference TRBV2 and TRBJ2-5): EPEVTQTPSHQVTQMGQEVILRCVPISNHLYFYWYRQILGQKVEFLVSFYNNEISEKSEIFDDQFSVERPDGSNFTLKIRSTKLEDSAMYFCASTGLAGETQYFGPGTRLLVL.

The CDR3 loop is CASSEHARSSYEQYF. CDR3 sequence (DNA): TGTGCCAGCAGTGAACACGCACGGAGCTCCTACGAGCAGTACTTC. The chain is built from TRBV25-1 and TRBJ2-7; D ambiguous. This CDR3 is built from 15 residues. V lost 2 bases and J lost 0, with 11 bases in between. Germline V gene data show CDR1 as MGHDK and CDR2 as SYGVNS.

This clonotype was counted at least ten times. The chain uses TRBV20-1 and TRBJ2-5, with 8 bases lining up with TRBD2. The V gene end was trimmed by 3 bases and the J gene end by 2 bases; junction bases not matched to a gene: 14. Germline-derived CDR1 and CDR2 are DFQATT and SNEGSKA (reference sequence). The CDR3 has 17 residues. The CDR3: CSASGRGERGGQETQYF. As DNA, the CDR3 is TGCAGTGCTAGCGGGAGGGGAGAAAGGGGGGGGCAAGAGACCCAGTACTTC.

This clonotype was observed a handful of times. V and J are TRBV13 and TRBJ2-7, with a weak D call TRBD2 (6 bases). Trimming shortened V by 3 bases and J by 6 bases, and 12 bases separated the two germline ends. The germline gives CDR1 PRHDT, CDR2 FYEKMQ (reference sequence). This CDR3 is 13 amino acids long. The CDR3 region is CASSFPGTGEQYF. CDR3 DNA: TGTGCCAGCAGCTTTCCAGGGACTGGCGAGCAGTACTTC.

V usage is TRBV12-3 or TRBV12-4 and J usage is TRBJ2-5, with D maybe TRBD1 (7 bases). Trimming removed 8 bases from V and 4 bases from J, with 23 bases in between. The CDR3 contains 16 residues. The DNA for the CDR3 is TGTGCCAGCGGGGCCGGGCAGGGGGGAAGAGGAGAGACCCAGTACTTC. Translated, it gives CASGAGQGGRGETQYF.

This clonotype was observed a handful of times. A much larger clone lies a single base off, so this may be a read error. The J gene is TRBJ2-3, the V gene TRBV27; 7 bases fit TRBD1. The CDR3 totals 16 residues. Losses at the gene ends were 6 bases for V and 3 bases for J; bases not matched to a gene: 12. Germline V gene sequence: CDR1 MNHEY, CDR2 SMNVEV (reference sequence). For the CDR3, the DNA is TGTGCCAGCAGCAACAGGGGTGCATGGCGGACAGATACGCAGTATTTT. It is translated as CASSNRGAWRTDTQYF.

The chain combines TRBV12-3 or TRBV12-4 with TRBJ2-1; 10 positions match TRBD2. Trimming at V came to 6 bases and at J to 6 bases, leaving 5 bases not matched to a gene. The CDR3 has 14 residues. This chain's CDR3 is CASRLAGLGNEQFF. The CDR3 DNA is TGTGCCAGCAGACTAGCGGGGTTGGGCAATGAGCAGTTCTTC.

The V and J genes are TRBV20-1 and TRBJ2-3; TRBD2 aligns across 7 bases. V lost 6 bases to trimming and J lost 6 bases; unmatched junction nucleotides: 12. This CDR3 contains 14 residues. CDR1 is DFQATT, CDR2 SNEGSKA, per germline (reference sequence). The CDR3 DNA reads as TGCAGTGCCGAGGAAGGCGGGGGTCGGGATACGCAGTATTTT. Translated, it gives CSAEEGGGRDTQYF.

This clonotype was found a few times. One junction end does not reproduce the germline sequence, and a read error may be involved. This chain joins TRBV30 and TRBJ1-6; D gene uncertain. CDR1 is GTSNPN and CDR2 is SVGIG in the germline V gene (reference sequence). The CDR3 has 10 amino acids. In nucleotides, the CDR3 is TGTGCCCTCCAAAATTCACCCCCCCACTTT. Its translation is CALQNSPPHF.

As concerns this clonotype: A read error likely explains this, since a far larger clone differs by one base. The DNA is left out, because the CDR3 cannot be placed on it with certainty; the CDR3 is given as TCRdb lists it. The V gene is TRBV11-2, the J gene TRBJ2-5; TRBD1, the table's D call, lacks a check against the DNA. The CDR3 is 15 residues long, counting both termini. Germline V gene lookup returns CDR1 SGHAT and CDR2 FQNNGV. CDR3 protein: CASSWGSGSNYGHTF.

In this sample, this clonotype turned up many times. This chain joins TRBV12-3 or TRBV12-4 and TRBJ2-2; D might be TRBD1 (6 bases). The CDR3 loop spans 14 amino acids. The V gene lost 5 bases and the J gene lost 5 bases, with 12 bases spanning the gap. The CDR3 sequence is CASSINTGTGELFF. The CDR3 DNA follows: TGTGCCAGCAGTATTAATACAGGGACCGGGGAGCTGTTTTTT.

The V and J genes are TRBV4-1 and TRBJ2-5; D gene unclear. Germline V gives CDR1 MGHRA, CDR2 YSYEKL. Deletions cut 0 bases from V and 5 bases from J, with 19 bases between. The CDR3 is 17 residues long. The CDR3: CASSQEGSEPEWETQYF. CDR3 bases: TGCGCCAGCAGCCAAGAAGGATCCGAGCCAGAATGGGAGACCCAGTACTTC.

This clonotype has just a few counts. The CDR3, as DNA: TGTGCCAGCAGTTCGGGAACAACGATTAATTCACCCCTCCACTTT. Residues: CASSSGTTINSPLHF. This chain links TRBV7-6 with TRBJ1-6; D ambiguous. This CDR3 region has 15 residues. V dropped 6 bases and J dropped 6 bases, with 15 bases sitting between them. Germline assignment: CDR1 SGHVS and CDR2 FNYEAQ. Variable domain in full (rest from reference TRBV7-6 and TRBJ1-6): GAGVSQSPRYKVTKRGQDVALRCDPISGHVSLYWYRQALGQGPEFLTYFNYEAQQDKSGLPNDRFSAERPEGSISTLTIQRTEQRDSAMYRCASSSGTTINSPLHFGNGTRLTVT.

V is TRBV4-1 and J is TRBJ1-1; possible D gene TRBD1, 6 bases. There are 16 residues in the CDR3. Germline CDR1 is MGHRA and CDR2 is YSYEKL. V lost 1 base and J 6 bases, leaving 18 bases between the germline ends. The CDR3 sequence: CASSQAYRGSSAEAFF. CDR3 bases: TGCGCCAGCAGCCAAGCGTATAGGGGGTCGAGTGCTGAAGCTTTCTTT.